This T cell receptor beta chain was captured in a study of identical twins (dated by TCRdb to 2016 to 2017). Some background on the complete study: TCR alpha and beta repertoires from monozygotic twins, unrelated adults of various ages and cord blood were deep-sequenced to test whether fetal clonotypes persist. To rule out contamination, the twin experiments were replicated at different times with different library preparation protocols.

The library came from 5' RACE. The listed sequencing device is Illumina HiSeq 2000. A universal primer binding site was added through template switching, and the final cDNA carried a unique molecular identifier so that TCR cDNA molecules could be counted accurately. First-strand cDNA for TCR alpha and beta chains was synthesized from specific primers in the conserved constant-segment region. Each cDNA library was double barcoded, with a SMART-Mk sample barcode plus Illumina barcodes, to control for contamination. Two successive PCR steps introduced TruSeq adapter sequences along with Illumina sample barcodes. TCR alpha and beta cDNA libraries were sequenced on the Illumina HiSeq platform with custom primers. Per the source publication's procedure: MiGEC processed the raw reads to extract unique molecular identifiers, while MiXCR was used to determine the CDR3 positions. For each individual, recombination models were inferred using an EM algorithm with the repgenHMM and IGoR tools. The tcR package in R was used for shared clonotype analysis, with sharing normalized by the product of cloneset sizes. Out-of-frame nonproductive sequences were analyzed to study raw recombination free of thymic and clonal selection effects. Starting from the raw public reads, TCRdb applied fastp trimming at Q25, assembled clones with MiXCR and retained in-frame beta chains. Each record represents a unique CDR3 protein, reported with the most common genes and DNA among its rows. Clone size and V and J calls follow TCRdb, not the original study. The sample table records 750,000 to 950,000 distinct CDR3 sequences; around an eighth of these occur just once. Together, the top ten hold under 2% of the sample.

Study-wide conclusions, independent of this receptor: Conclusions relied on cross-sectional statistical analysis, since the same donors could not be followed over many years. The excess sharing between twins in beta out-of-frame sequences was weaker because fewer shared sequences reduced the signal-to-noise ratio. Abundant cord blood beta clonotypes had fewer insertions, young adult naive repertoires showed a similar but weaker trend, and memory repertoires showed no such trend. Zero-insertion analyses could be partly confounded by invariant T cells such as MAIT and iNKT, though diverse VJ usage argued against such confounding for most clonotypes. Recombination models systematically underestimated out-of-frame TCR alpha sharing in monozygotic twins but agreed with sharing between unrelated individuals. Compared with coincidental sharing between unrelated individuals, an excess of low generation-probability sequences was observed among out-of-frame TCR alpha sequences shared between twins.

All donors were healthy Caucasians. The twin cohort comprised three pairs of female monozygotic twins, all aged roughly 18 to 30 years. Peripheral blood mononuclear cells were the source from which RNA for the TCR libraries was isolated. A note on this clonotype: Its recognized antigen is unknown. No base qualities exist here, and no much larger clone lies one base off it.

As encoded in the germline V gene, CDR1 is SNHLY while CDR2 is FYNNEI. After removal of 6 bases from V and 2 bases from J, the junction retains 3 bases not matched to a gene. Its CDR3 holds 14 amino acids, cysteine through phenylalanine. Here the CDR3 DNA is all that survives: 42 bases in frame from base 1. In addition, the sample was reused for a study of yellow fever vaccine responses in identical twins. As that second paper reports: According to the authors, the vaccine-induced T cell response in identical twins seemed to be partly convergent and partly specific to each individual. In the study, vaccine-responding T cell clones were precisely tracked in identical twins.

Recombination linked TRBV2 to TRBJ1-5, with 8 bases in between that match TRBD1. Sequencing used PBMCs. This sequence was found in a woman aged 18-29 years in good health. In nucleotides, the sequence is TGTGCCAGCAGCACAGGGGGTCGCAATCAGCCCCAGCATTTT. Translated, it reads CASSTGGRNQPQHF.